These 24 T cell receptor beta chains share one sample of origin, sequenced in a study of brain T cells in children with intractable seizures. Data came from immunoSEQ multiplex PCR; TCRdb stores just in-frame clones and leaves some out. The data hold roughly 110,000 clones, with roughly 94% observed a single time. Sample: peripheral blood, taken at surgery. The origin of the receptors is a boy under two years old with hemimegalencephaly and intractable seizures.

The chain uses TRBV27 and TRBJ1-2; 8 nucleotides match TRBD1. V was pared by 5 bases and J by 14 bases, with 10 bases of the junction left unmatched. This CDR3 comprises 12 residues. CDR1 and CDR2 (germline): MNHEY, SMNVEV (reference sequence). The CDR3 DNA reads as TGTGCCAGCAGTCCAAGGACAGGGATTAGGACCTTC. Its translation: CASSPRTGIRTF.

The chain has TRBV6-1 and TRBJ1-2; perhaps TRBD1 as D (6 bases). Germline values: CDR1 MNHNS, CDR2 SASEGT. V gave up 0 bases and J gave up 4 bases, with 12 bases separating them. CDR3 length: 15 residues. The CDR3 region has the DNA TGTGCCAGCAGTGAAGCTGGCAGGGGTGGCTATGGCTACACCTTC. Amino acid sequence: CASSEAGRGGYGYTF.

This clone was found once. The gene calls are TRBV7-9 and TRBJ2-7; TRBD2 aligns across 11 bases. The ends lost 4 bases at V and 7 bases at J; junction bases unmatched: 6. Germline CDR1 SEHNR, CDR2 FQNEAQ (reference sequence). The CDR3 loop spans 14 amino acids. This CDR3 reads CASSSLAGGREQYF. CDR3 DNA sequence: TGTGCCAGCAGCTCGCTAGCGGGAGGTAGGGAGCAGTACTTC.

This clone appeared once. CDR3 in amino acids: CASRYRITGSYEQYF. In DNA, the CDR3 is TGTGCCAGCAGATACCGCATCACAGGGAGCTACGAGCAGTACTTC. V and J are TRBV6-5 and TRBJ2-7; a possible D gene is TRBD1 (6 bases). CDR1 and CDR2 from the germline V gene are MNHEY and SVGAGI. This CDR3 contains 15 residues. Deletions cut 6 bases from V and 3 bases from J, with 18 bases between.

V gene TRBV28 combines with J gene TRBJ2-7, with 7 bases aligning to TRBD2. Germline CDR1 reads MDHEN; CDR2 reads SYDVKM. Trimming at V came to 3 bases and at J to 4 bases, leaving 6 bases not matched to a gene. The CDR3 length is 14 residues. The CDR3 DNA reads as TGTGCCAGCAGTTTTATTTGGGGGGGGTACGAGCAGTACTTC. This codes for CASSFIWGGYEQYF. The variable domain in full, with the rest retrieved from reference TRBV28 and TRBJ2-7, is DVKVTQSSRYLVKRTGEKVFLECVQDMDHENMFWYRQDPGLGLRLIYFSYDVKMKEKGDIPEGYSVSREKKERFSLILESASTNQTSMYLCASSFIWGGYEQYFGPGTRLTVT.

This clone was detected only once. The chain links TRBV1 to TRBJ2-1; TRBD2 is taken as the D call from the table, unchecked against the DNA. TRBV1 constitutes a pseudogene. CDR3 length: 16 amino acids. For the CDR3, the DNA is TGCACCAGCAGCCAAGATTTCATGAGCTCCTACAATGAGCAGTTCTTC. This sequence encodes CTSSQDFMSSYNEQFF.

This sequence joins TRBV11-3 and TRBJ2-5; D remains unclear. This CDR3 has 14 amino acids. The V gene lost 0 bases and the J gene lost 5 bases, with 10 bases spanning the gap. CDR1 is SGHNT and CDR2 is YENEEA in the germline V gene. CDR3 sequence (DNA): TGTGCCAGCAGCTTAGAGGAGCTTTTGGAGACCCAGTACTTC. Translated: CASSLEELLETQYF.

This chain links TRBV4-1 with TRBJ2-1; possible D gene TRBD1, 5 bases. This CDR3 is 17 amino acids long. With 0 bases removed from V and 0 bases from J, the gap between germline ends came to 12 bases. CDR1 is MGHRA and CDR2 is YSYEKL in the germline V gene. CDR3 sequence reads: CASSQDPRTPSYNEQFF. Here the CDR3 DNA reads TGCGCCAGCAGCCAAGATCCCCGGACACCCTCCTACAATGAGCAGTTCTTC.

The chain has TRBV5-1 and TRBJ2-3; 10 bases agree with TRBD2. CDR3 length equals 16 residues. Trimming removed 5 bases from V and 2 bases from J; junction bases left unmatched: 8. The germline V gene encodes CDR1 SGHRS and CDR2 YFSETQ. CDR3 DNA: TGCGCCAGCAGACCGAGCGGGAGGGCCCCCACAGATACGCAGTATTTT. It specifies CASRPSGRAPTDTQYF.

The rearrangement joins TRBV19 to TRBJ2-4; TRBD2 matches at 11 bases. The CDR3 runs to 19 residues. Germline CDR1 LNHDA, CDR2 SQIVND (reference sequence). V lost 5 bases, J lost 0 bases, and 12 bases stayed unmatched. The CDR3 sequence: CASSSPGLAETLAKNIQYF. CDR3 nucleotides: TGTGCCAGTAGTTCACCGGGACTAGCGGAGACTCTAGCCAAAAACATTCAGTACTTC.

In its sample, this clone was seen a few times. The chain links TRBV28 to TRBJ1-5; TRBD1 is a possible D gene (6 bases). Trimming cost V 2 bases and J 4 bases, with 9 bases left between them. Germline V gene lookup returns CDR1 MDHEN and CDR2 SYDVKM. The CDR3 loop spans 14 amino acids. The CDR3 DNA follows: TGTGCCAGCAGTTTAGGGGGCCGGAATCAGCCCCAGCATTTT. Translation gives CASSLGGRNQPQHF.

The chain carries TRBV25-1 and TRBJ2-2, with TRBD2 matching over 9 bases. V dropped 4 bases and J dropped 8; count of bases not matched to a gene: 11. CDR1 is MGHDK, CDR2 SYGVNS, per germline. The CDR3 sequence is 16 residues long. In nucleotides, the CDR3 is TGTGCCAGCAGTGCCGGAATAGCGGGAGAGGCTGGGGAGCTGTTTTTT. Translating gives CASSAGIAGEAGELFF.

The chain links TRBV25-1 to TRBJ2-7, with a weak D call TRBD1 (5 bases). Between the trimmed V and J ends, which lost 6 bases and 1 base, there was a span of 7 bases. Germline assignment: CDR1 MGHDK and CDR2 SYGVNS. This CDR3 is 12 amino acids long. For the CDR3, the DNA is TGTGCCAGCAGAGCAGGGTCCTACGAGCAGTACTTC. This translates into CASRAGSYEQYF.

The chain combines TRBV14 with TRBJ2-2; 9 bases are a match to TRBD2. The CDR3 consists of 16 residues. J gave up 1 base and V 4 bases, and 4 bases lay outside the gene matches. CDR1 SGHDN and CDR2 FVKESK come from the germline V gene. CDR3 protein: CASSRLTSGNTGELFF. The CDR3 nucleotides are TGTGCCAGCAGCCGGTTGACTAGCGGGAACACCGGGGAGCTGTTTTTT.

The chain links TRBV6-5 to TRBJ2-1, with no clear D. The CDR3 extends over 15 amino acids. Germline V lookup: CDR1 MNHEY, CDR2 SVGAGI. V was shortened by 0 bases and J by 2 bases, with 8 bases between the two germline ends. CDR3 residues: CASSYSGPAYNEQFF. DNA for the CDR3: TGTGCCAGCAGTTACTCGGGTCCCGCCTACAATGAGCAGTTCTTC.

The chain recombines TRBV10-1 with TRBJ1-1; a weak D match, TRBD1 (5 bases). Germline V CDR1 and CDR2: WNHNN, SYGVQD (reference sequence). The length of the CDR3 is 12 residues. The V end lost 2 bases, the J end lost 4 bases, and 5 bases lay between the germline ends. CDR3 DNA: TGCGCCAGCAGTGAGGGGGGCACTGAAGCTTTCTTT. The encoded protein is CASSEGGTEAFF.

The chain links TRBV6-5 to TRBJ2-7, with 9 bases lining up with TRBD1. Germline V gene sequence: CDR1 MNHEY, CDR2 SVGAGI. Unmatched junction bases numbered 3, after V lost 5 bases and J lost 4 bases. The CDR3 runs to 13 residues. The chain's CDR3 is CASSMGQGYEQYF. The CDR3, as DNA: TGTGCCAGCAGTATGGGACAGGGATACGAGCAGTACTTC.

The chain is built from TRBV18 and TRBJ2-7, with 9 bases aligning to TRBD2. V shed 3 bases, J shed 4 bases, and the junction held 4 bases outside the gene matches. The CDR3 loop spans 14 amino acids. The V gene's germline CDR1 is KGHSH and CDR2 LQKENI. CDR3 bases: TGTGCCAGCTCACCGGCTAGCGGGACGTACGAGCAGTACTTC. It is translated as CASSPASGTYEQYF.

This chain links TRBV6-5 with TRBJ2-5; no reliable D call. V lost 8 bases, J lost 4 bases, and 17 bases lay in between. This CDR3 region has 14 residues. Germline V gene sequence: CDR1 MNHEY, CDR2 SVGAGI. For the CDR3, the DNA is TGTGCCAGCGGAATGGGCTCCTACCTAGAGACCCAGTACTTC. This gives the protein CASGMGSYLETQYF.

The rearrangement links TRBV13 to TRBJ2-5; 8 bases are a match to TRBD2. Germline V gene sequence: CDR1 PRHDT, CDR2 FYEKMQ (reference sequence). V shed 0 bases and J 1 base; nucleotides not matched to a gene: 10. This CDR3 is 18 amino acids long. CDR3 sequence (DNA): TGTGCCAGCAGCTTAGGGGTAGAACTAGCGGAGTCCCAAGAGACCCAGTACTTC. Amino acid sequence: CASSLGVELAESQETQYF.

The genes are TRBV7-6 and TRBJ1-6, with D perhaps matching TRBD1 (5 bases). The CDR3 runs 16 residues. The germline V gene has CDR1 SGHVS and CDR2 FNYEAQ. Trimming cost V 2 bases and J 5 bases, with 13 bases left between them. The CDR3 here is CASSLFETGDNSPLHF. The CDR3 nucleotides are TGTGCCAGCAGCTTATTTGAAACAGGCGATAATTCACCCCTCCACTTT.

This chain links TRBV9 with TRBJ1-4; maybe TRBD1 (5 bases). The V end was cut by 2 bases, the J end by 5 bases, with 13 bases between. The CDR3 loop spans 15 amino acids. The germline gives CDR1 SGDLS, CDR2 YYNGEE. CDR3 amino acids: CASSVQGSGNEKLFF. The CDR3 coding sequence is TGTGCCAGCAGCGTTCAGGGCAGTGGGAATGAAAAACTGTTTTTT.

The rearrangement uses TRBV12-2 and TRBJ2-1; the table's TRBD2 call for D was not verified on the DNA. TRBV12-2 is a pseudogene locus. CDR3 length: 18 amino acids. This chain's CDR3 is CASRLARLAGYLRNEQFF. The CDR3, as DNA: TGTGCAAGTCGCTTAGCGCGACTAGCGGGTTATCTACGCAATGAGCAGTTCTTC.

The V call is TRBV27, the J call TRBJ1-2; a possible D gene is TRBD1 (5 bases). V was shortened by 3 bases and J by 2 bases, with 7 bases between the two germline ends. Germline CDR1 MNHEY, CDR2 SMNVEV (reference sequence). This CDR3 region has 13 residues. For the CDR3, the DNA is TGTGCCAGCAGTTTGGGACTCAACTATGGCTACACCTTC. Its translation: CASSLGLNYGYTF.